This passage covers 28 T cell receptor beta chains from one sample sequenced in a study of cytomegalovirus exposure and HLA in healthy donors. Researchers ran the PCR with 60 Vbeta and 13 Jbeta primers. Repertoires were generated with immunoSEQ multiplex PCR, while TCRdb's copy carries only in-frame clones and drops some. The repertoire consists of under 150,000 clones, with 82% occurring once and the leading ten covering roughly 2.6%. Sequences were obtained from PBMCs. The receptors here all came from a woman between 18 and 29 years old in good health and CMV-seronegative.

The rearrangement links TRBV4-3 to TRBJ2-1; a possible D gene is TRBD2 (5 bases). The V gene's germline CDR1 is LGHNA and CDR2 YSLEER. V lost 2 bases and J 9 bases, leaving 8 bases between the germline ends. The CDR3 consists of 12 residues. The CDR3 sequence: CASSQTRSEQFF. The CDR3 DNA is TGCGCCAGCAGCCAAACTAGGAGTGAGCAGTTCTTC.

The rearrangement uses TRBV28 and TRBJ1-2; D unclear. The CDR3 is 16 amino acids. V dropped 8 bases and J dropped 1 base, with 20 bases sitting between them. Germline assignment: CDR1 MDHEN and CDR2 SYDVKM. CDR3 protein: CASYSWPQRFNYGYTF. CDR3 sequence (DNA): TGTGCCAGCTATAGCTGGCCACAAAGGTTTAACTATGGCTACACCTTC.

CDR3 sequence: CATQTGLNSPLHF. The CDR3 region has the DNA TGTGCCACACAGACAGGGTTGAATTCACCCCTCCACTTT. The V and J genes are TRBV27 and TRBJ1-6; TRBD1 aligns across 7 bases. The ends lost 10 bases at V and 7 bases at J; junction bases unmatched: 7. The CDR3 length is 13 residues. Germline lookup yields CDR1 MNHEY and CDR2 SMNVEV (reference sequence).

Here the CDR3 DNA reads TGTGCCAGCAGCTTAATGCAGGGGGCCTACGAGCAGTACGTC. Amino acid sequence: CASSLMQGAYEQYV. The rearrangement uses TRBV7-2 and TRBJ2-7, with TRBD1 matching 7 bases. CDR3 length: 14 residues. Looked up from germline, CDR1 is SGHTA and CDR2 is FQGNSA. The V and J ends lost 2 bases and 2 bases, in that order; junction bases with no gene match: 3.

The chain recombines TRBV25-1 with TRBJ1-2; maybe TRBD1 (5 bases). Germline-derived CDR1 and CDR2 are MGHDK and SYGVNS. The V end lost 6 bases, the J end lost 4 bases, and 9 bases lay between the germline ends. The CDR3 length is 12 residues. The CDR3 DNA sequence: TGTGCCAGCAGGGGCGGGGGCTATGGCTACACCTTC. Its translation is CASRGGGYGYTF.

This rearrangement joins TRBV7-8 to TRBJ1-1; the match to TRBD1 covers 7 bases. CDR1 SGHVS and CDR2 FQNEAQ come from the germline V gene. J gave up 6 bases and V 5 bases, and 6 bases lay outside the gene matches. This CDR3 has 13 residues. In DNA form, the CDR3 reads TGTGCCAGCAGCGCCCACAGGGGTGCTGAAGCTTTCTTT. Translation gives CASSAHRGAEAFF.

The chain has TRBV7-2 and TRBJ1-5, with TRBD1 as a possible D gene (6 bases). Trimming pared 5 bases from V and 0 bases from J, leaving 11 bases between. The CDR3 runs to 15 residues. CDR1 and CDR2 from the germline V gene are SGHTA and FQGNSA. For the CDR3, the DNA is TGTGCCAGCAGCACTAGGACAGATAGCAATCAGCCCCAGCATTTT. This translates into CASSTRTDSNQPQHF.

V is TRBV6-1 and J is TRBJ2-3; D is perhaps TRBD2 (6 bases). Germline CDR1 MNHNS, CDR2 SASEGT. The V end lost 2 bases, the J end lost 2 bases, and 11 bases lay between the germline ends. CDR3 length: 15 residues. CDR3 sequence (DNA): TGTGCCAGCAGTGAATTGGCGGGGACCACAGATACGCAGTATTTT. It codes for CASSELAGTTDTQYF.

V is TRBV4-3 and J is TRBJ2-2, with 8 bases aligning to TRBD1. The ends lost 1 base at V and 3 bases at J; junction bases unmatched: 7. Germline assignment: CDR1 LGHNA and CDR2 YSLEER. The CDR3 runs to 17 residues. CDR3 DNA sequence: TGCGCCAGCAGCCAAGGACCGACAGGGGAGGACACCGGGGAGCTGTTTTTT. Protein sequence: CASSQGPTGEDTGELFF.

CDR3 residues: CASSTQGVDYGYTF. The CDR3 coding sequence is TGCGCCAGCAGTACCCAAGGAGTGGACTATGGCTACACCTTC. The rearrangement links TRBV4-1 to TRBJ1-2; D not certain. CDR3 size: 14 residues. The germline gives CDR1 MGHRA, CDR2 YSYEKL. The V and J ends lost 6 bases and 3 bases respectively, with 14 bases between them.

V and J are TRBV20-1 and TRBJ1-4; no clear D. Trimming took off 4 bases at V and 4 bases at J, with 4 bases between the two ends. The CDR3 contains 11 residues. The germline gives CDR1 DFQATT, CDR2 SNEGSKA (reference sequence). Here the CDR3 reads CSANNNEKLFF. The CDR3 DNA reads TGCAGTGCTAACAATAATGAAAAACTGTTTTTT.

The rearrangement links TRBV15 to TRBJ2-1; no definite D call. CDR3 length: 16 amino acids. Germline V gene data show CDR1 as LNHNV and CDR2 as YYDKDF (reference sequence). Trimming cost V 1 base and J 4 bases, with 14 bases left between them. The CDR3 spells CATSRVKRPSYNEQFF. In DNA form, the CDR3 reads TGTGCCACCAGCAGAGTGAAGCGACCCTCGTACAATGAGCAGTTCTTC. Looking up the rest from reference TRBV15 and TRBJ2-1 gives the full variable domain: DAMVIQNPRYQVTQFGKPVTLSCSQTLNHNVMYWYQQKSSQAPKLLFHYYDKDFNNEADTPDNFQSRRPNTSFCFLDIRSPGLGDTAMYLCATSRVKRPSYNEQFFGPGTRLTVL.

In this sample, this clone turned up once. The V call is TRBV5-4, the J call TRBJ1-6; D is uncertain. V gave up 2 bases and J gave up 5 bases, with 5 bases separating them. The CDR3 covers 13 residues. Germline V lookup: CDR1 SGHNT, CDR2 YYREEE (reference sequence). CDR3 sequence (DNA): TGTGCCAGCAGCTTCCCGGATAATTCACCCCTCCACTTT. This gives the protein CASSFPDNSPLHF.

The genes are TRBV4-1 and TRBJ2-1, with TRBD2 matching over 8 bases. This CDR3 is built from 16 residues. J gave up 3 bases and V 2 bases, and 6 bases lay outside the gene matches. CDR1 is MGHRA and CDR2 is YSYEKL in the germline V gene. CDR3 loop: CASSQNSGTLYNEQFF. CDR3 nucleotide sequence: TGCGCCAGCAGCCAAAATAGCGGGACCCTCTACAATGAGCAGTTCTTC.

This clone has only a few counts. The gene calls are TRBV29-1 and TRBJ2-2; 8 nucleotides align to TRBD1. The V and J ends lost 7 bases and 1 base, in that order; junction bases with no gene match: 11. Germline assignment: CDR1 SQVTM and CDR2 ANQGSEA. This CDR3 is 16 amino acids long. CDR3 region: CSASVGGTGNTGELFF. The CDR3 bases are TGCAGCGCCTCCGTAGGGGGGACAGGGAACACCGGGGAGCTGTTTTTT.

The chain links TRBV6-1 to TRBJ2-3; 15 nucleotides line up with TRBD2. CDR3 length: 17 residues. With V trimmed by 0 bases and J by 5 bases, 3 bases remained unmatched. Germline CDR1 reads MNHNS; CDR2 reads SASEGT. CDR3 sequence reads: CASSEAGTSGGRDTQYF. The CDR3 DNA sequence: TGTGCCAGCAGTGAAGCGGGGACTAGCGGGGGGAGAGATACGCAGTATTTT.

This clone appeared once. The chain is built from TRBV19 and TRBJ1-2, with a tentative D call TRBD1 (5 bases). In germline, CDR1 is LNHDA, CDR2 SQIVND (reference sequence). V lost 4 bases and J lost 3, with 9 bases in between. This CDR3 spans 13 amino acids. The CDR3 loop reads CASSTDSHYGYTF. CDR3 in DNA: TGTGCCAGTAGTACCGACAGCCACTATGGCTACACCTTC. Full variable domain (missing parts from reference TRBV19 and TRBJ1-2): DGGITQSPKYLFRKEGQNVTLSCEQNLNHDAMYWYRQDPGQGLRLIYYSQIVNDFQKGDIAEGYSVSREKKESFPLTVTSAQKNPTAFYLCASSTDSHYGYTFGSGTRLTVV.

CDR3 amino acids: CASSASSGTSYNEQFF. CDR3 sequence (DNA): TGTGCCAGTAGTGCTTCTAGCGGTACCTCCTACAATGAGCAGTTCTTC. V usage is TRBV19 and J usage is TRBJ2-1; 7 bases agree with TRBD2. The germline V gene has CDR1 LNHDA and CDR2 SQIVND (reference sequence). V shed 5 bases and J 0 bases; nucleotides not matched to a gene: 7. The CDR3 runs to 16 residues.

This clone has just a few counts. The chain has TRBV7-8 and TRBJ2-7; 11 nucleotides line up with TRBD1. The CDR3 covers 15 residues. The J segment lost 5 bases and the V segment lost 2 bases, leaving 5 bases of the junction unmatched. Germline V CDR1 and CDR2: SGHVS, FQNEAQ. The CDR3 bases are TGTGCCAGCAGCTTACTTGGACAGGGGGCCGACGAGCAGTACTTC. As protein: CASSLLGQGADEQYF. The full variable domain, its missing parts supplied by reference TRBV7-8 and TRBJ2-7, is GAGVSQSPRYKVAKRGQDVALRCDPISGHVSLFWYQQALGQGPEFLTYFQNEAQLDKSGLPSDRFFAERPEGSVSTLKIQRTQQEDSAVYLCASSLLGQGADEQYFGPGTRLTVT.

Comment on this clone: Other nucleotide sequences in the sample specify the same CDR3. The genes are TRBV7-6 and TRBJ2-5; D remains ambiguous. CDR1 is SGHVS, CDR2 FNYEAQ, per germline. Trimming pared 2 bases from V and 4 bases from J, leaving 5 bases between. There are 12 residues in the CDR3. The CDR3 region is CASSLNRETQYF. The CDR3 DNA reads TGTGCCAGCAGCTTAAATCGAGAGACCCAGTACTTC.

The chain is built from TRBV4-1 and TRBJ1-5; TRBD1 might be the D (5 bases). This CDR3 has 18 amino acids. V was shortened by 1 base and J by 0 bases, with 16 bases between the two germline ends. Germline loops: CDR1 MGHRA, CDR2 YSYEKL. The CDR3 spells CASSQAALQDHSNQPQHF. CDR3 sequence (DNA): TGCGCCAGCAGCCAAGCCGCGCTACAGGATCATAGCAATCAGCCCCAGCATTTT.

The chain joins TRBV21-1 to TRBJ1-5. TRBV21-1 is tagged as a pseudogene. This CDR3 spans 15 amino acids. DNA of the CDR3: TGTGCCAGCAGCAAGGACGGGAACCTTTATCAGCCCCAGCATTTT. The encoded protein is CASSKDGNLYQPQHF.

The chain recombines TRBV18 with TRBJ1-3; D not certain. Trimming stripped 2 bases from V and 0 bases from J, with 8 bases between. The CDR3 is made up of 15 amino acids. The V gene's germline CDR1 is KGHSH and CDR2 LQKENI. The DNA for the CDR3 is TGTGCCAGCTCACCAAAACAGATCTCTGGAAACACCATATATTTT. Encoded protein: CASSPKQISGNTIYF.

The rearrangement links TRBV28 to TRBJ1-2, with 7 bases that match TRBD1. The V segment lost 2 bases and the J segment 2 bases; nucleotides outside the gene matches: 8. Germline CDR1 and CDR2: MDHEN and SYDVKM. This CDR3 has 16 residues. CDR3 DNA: TGTGCCAGCAGTTTACTTAGACAGGGCCGGAACTATGGCTACACCTTC. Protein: CASSLLRQGRNYGYTF.

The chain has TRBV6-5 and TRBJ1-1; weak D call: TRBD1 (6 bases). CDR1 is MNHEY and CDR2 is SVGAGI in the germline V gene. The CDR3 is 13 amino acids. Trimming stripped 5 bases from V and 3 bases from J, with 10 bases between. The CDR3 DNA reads TGTGCCAGCAGTCACAAGGGGGACACTGAAGCTTTCTTT. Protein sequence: CASSHKGDTEAFF.

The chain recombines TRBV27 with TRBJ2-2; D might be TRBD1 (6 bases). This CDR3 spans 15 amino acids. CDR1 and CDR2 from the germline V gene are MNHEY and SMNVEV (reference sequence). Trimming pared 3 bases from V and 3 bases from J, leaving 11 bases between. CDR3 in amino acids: CASSFQGQDTGELFF. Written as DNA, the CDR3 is TGTGCCAGCAGTTTCCAGGGGCAAGACACCGGGGAGCTGTTTTTT.

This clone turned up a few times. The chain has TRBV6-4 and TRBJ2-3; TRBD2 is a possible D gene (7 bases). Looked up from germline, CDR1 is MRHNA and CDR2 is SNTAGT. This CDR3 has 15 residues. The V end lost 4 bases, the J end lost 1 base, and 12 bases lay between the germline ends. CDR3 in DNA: TGTGCCAGCAGTGGATCGGGGGGCGGCACAGATACGCAGTATTTT. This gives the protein CASSGSGGGTDTQYF.

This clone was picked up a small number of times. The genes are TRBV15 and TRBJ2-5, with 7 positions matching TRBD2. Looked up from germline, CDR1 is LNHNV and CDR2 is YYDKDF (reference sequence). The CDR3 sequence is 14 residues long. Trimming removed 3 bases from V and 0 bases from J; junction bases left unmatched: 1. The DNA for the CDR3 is TGTGCCACCAGCAGGGGGGGGTACCAAGAGACCCAGTACTTC. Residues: CATSRGGYQETQYF.